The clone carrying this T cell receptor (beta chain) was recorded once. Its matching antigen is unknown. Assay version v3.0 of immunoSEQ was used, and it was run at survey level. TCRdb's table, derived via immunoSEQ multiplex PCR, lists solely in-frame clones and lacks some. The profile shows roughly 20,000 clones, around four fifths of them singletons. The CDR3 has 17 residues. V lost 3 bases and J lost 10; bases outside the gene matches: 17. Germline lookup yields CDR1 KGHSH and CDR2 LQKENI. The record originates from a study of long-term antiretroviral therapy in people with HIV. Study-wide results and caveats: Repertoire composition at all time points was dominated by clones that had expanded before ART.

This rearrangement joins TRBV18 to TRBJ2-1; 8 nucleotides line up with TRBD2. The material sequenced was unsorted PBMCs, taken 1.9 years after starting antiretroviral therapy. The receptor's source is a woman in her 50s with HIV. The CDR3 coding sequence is TGTGCCAGCTCACCGCCTATGGCGGGGGGCCTTAGTTCCGAGCAGTTCTTC. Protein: CASSPPMAGGLSSEQFF.